The sequence of this TCR beta chain was determined in a study of blood T cell repertoires in COVID-19. Study-level background: Samples of COVID-19 (acute and convalescent) were obtained from the United States, Italy and Spain. T cells, B-cell-depleted T cells, or PBMCs provided the cDNA or gDNA that served as material.

Generated by immunoSEQ multiplex PCR, the TCRdb table keeps only in-frame clones and is missing some. The sample includes 90,000 to 120,000 clones, around 80% of them seen just once. V lost 3 bases, J lost 14 bases, and 14 bases stayed unmatched. The germline CDR1 and CDR2 sequences are MNHEY and SMNVEV (reference sequence). The CDR3 sequence is 17 residues long. This sequence joins TRBV27 and TRBJ2-1; 15 bases are a match to TRBD2. The sequenced sample consisted of peripheral blood. The source of this sequence is a man between 65 and 79 years old with acute or convalescent COVID-19. This chain's CDR3 is CASSFAGTSGGRYVEFF. The CDR3 DNA reads as TGTGCCAGCAGTTTCGCAGGGACTAGCGGGGGGAGGTATGTGGAGTTCTTC.